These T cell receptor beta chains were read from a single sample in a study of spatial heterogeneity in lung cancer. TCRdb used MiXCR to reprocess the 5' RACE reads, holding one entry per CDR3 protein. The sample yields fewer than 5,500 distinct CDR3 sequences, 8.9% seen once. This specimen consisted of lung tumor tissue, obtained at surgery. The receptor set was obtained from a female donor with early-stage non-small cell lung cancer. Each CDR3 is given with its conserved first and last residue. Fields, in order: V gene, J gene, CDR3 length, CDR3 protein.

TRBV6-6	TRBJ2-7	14	CASSWGQGAHEQYF
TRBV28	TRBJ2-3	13	CATPGLGADTQYF
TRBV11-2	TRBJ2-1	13	CASSLDRPNEQFF
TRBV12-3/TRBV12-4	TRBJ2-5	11	CASSLRETQYF
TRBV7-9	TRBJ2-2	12	CASSQAVGELFF
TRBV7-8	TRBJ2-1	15	CASSYPRTLYNEQFF
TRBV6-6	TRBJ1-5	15	CASSYSKQGNQPQHF
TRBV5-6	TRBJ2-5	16	CASSRGRRGVLETQYF
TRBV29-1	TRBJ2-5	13	CSARAGVGETQYF
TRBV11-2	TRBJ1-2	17	CASSLAQGTANNYGYTF
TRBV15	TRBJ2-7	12	CATSRDWGEQYF
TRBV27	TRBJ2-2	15	CASSVGTGYGGELFF
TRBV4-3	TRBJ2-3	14	CASSQTWGTDTQYF
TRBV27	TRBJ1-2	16	CASSFHARDRGRGYTF
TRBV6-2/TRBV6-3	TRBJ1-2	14	CASSSRAAYYGYTF
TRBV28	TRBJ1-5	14	CASSSGGIRQPQHF
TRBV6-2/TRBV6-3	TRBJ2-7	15	CASRSGTSGSYEQYF
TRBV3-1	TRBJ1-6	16	CASSHLTDGWNSPLHF
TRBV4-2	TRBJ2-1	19	CASSHPGQGARAGRNEQFF
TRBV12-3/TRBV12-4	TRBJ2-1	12	CASREPPHEQFF
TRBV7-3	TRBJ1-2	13	CASSADPGYGYTF
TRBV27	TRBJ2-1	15	CASSIRGTSYNEQFF
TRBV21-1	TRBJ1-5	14	CAIPDREVHQPQHF
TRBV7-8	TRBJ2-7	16	CASSLLGWTGVYEQYF
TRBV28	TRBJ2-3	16	CASSLWGASITDTQYF
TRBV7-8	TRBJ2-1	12	CASSSRLNEQFF
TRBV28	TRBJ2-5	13	CATHRAGRETQYF
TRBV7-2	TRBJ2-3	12	CASSSSTDTQYF
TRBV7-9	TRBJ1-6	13	CASSTQAGTPLHF
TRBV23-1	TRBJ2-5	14	CASSQRADQETQYF
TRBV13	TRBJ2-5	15	CASSAWTVRRKTQYF
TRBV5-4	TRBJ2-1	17	CASSFGTSGGARNEQFF
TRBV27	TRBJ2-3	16	CASSLIAGYLTDTQYF
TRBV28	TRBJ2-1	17	CASSSRRDPWTSTEQFF
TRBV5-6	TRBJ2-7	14	CASSRTFSSYEQYF
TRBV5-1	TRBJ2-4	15	CASSLLGEMANIQYF
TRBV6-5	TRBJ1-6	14	CASGRTVHNSPLHF
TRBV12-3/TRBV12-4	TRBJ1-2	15	CASSPTTGRLGGYTF
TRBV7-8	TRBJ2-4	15	CASSLGAVAKNIQYF
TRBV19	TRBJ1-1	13	CASTPRGVTEAFF
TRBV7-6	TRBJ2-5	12	CASSPRGGAQYF
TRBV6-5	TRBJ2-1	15	CASSLWTSGANEQFF
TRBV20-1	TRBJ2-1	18	CSARALAGGSSSYNEQFF
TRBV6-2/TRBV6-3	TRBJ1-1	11	CASTLGAEAFF
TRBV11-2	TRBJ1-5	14	CASSLSTTGSAQHF
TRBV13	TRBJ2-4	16	CASSQTGGVAKNIQYF
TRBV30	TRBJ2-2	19	CAWGSKGLAGGRETGELFF
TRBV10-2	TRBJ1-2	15	CASSESSGQSYGYTF
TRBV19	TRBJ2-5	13	CASSMQGEETQYF
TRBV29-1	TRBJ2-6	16	CSVEVGARSGANVLTF
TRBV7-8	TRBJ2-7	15	CASSLRGQGVYEQYF
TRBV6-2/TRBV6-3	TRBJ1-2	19	CASSYIMGQGYGSNYGYTF
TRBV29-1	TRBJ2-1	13	CSVDRDSYNEQFF
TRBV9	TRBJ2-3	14	CASSVVTSGVTQYF
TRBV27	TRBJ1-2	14	CASSTRGANYGYTF